The entry below gives a single TCR beta chain sequence along with its context. The antigen is not known. The data were taken from a study of cytomegalovirus exposure and HLA in healthy donors. Study-wide context: Ancestry clustering placed roughly 86% of some 400 genotyped donors in the Caucasian-associated cluster. Study results and limitations: TCR sequences were mostly rare, though some public TCRs occurred in many donors. The likely explanation for a cluster of highly shared sequence variants was sequencing artifact. Information on immune exposure was restricted to one variable (CMV serostatus).

The PCR used 60 Vbeta and 13 Jbeta primers. Only in-frame clones appear in the TCRdb table, and some are missing; sequencing was by immunoSEQ multiplex PCR. The sample comprises 180,000 or so clones, 70% to 90% of which are singletons, and approximately 8.5% rests with the top ten. The sample comprised PBMCs. This TCR derives from a man aged 18 to 30 in good health and CMV-seropositive.

The CDR3 DNA reads TGTGCCAGTAGATTATATAGCAATCAGCCCCAGCATTTT. Its protein product is CASRLYSNQPQHF. The chain couples TRBV19 to TRBJ1-5, with D unresolved. V lost 6 bases to trimming and J lost 0 bases, with 6 bases between them. Per germline, CDR1 LNHDA and CDR2 SQIVND (reference sequence). This CDR3 region has 13 residues.